The next 22 T cell receptor beta chains were all read from a single sample in a study of cytomegalovirus exposure and HLA in healthy donors. Use of 60 Vbeta and 13 Jbeta primers characterized the PCR. Only in-frame clones appear in the TCRdb table, and some are missing; sequencing was by immunoSEQ multiplex PCR. The data contain 90,000 or so clones, about four fifths of them singletons. Specimen: PBMCs. The receptors shown here come from a man between 45 and 60 years old in good health and CMV-seronegative.

This chain joins TRBV29-1 and TRBJ2-5; 10 nucleotides align to TRBD1. The J call may be in error: the DNA end matches TRBJ2-7 better. The CDR3 spans 12 residues. Germline CDR1 SQVTM, CDR2 ANQGSEA. The CDR3 sequence is CSAGQGEDEQYF. The DNA of the CDR3 is TGCAGCGCTGGACAGGGGGAGGACGAGCAGTACTTC.

The chain links TRBV20-1 to TRBJ2-1; maybe TRBD2 (6 bases). Trimming removed 3 bases from V and 8 bases from J, with 8 bases in between. The CDR3 sequence is 11 residues long. Germline loops: CDR1 DFQATT, CDR2 SNEGSKA (reference sequence). CDR3 region: CSASPGDEQFF. The CDR3 bases are TGCAGTGCTAGTCCGGGGGATGAGCAGTTCTTC.

The chain combines TRBV5-4 with TRBJ2-3; 8 bases line up with TRBD2. The V gene end was trimmed by 3 bases and the J gene end by 3 bases; junction bases not matched to a gene: 9. The CDR3 runs to 16 residues. Germline V lookup: CDR1 SGHNT, CDR2 YYREEE (reference sequence). The CDR3, as DNA: TGTGCCAGCAGCTCGGGACTAGTAGGGAGGACAGATACGCAGTATTTT. Protein: CASSSGLVGRTDTQYF.

V usage is TRBV19 and J usage is TRBJ2-7; D unclear. The CDR3 runs to 14 residues. The V gene lost 3 bases and the J gene lost 4 bases, with 13 bases spanning the gap. Per germline, CDR1 LNHDA and CDR2 SQIVND (reference sequence). The CDR3 reads CASSIYPTFYEQYF. CDR3 DNA sequence: TGTGCCAGTAGTATCTACCCGACATTTTACGAGCAGTACTTC.

The V and J genes are TRBV30 and TRBJ1-1; TRBD1 matches 7 bases. V dropped 3 bases and J dropped 5; count of bases not matched to a gene: 15. This CDR3 has 16 residues. From germline, CDR1 is GTSNPN and CDR2 SVGIG (reference sequence). CDR3 in DNA: TGTGCCTGGAGAGGAAAGGGGGCGCTTATGTGGACTGAAGCTTTCTTT. Translation gives CAWRGKGALMWTEAFF.

The chain couples TRBV4-1 to TRBJ2-7; TRBD2 agrees at 9 bases. In germline, CDR1 is MGHRA, CDR2 YSYEKL. This CDR3 contains 16 residues. The V segment lost 0 bases and the J segment 1 base; nucleotides outside the gene matches: 4. The CDR3 loop is CASSQEIAGASYEQYF. DNA for the CDR3: TGCGCCAGCAGCCAAGAAATAGCGGGAGCTTCCTACGAGCAGTACTTC.

The rearrangement joins TRBV5-1 to TRBJ1-1; 9 nucleotides match TRBD1. The CDR3 spans 14 residues. The V and J ends lost 6 bases and 1 base, in that order; junction bases with no gene match: 4. CDR1 and CDR2 from the germline V gene are SGHRS and YFSETQ. CDR3 sequence reads: CASNQGQGNTEAFF. Written as DNA, the CDR3 is TGCGCCAGCAACCAGGGACAGGGGAACACTGAAGCTTTCTTT.

A few counts support this clone. This chain joins TRBV29-1 and TRBJ2-3; no clear D gene. This CDR3 region has 12 residues. The germline V gene encodes CDR1 SQVTM and CDR2 ANQGSEA. V lost 0 bases to trimming and J lost 5 bases, with 6 bases between them. The CDR3 DNA reads as TGCAGCGTTGAAGACGCGAAAGATACGCAGTATTTT. It is translated as CSVEDAKDTQYF.

The genes are TRBV7-2 and TRBJ1-2; no clear D gene. Looked up from germline, CDR1 is SGHTA and CDR2 is FQGNSA. Between the trimmed V and J ends, which lost 1 base and 6 bases, there was a span of 15 bases. This CDR3 spans 15 amino acids. Here the CDR3 reads CASSLVDIPANGYTF. The CDR3 bases are TGTGCCAGCAGCTTAGTTGACATACCGGCGAATGGCTACACCTTC.

The gene calls are TRBV18 and TRBJ2-7; unclear D gene. Trimming left V 6 bases short and J 0 bases short, with 9 bases between. Germline lookup yields CDR1 KGHSH and CDR2 LQKENI. This CDR3 region has 13 residues. CDR3 protein: CASSLQSSYEQYF. Written as DNA, the CDR3 is TGTGCCAGCTCGCTACAGAGCTCCTACGAGCAGTACTTC.

The V gene is TRBV9, the J gene TRBJ2-1; 13 positions agree with TRBD2. The V segment lost 4 bases and the J segment 9 bases; nucleotides outside the gene matches: 13. The CDR3 length is 17 residues. Looked up from germline, CDR1 is SGDLS and CDR2 is YYNGEE. CDR3 nucleotides: TGTGCCAGCAGCCCCCCGAAAGGACTAGCGGGAGTTGCTGAGCAGTTCTTC. Protein product: CASSPPKGLAGVAEQFF.

The chain uses TRBV6-6 and TRBJ1-2; the D gene is possibly TRBD1 (6 bases). The germline V gene has CDR1 MNHNY and CDR2 SVGAGI (reference sequence). V lost 2 bases and J lost 1, with 14 bases in between. The CDR3 covers 16 residues. CDR3 coding DNA: TGTGCCAGCAGTTACCCCCTACAGGGATTTAACTATGGCTACACCTTC. Translation: CASSYPLQGFNYGYTF.

The chain is built from TRBV7-3 and TRBJ2-5; 7 bases fit TRBD2. V was pared by 3 bases and J by 3 bases, with 4 bases of the junction left unmatched. The CDR3 has 14 amino acids. Germline values: CDR1 SGHTA, CDR2 FQGTGA. CDR3 in amino acids: CASSFIGGKETQYF. The CDR3 nucleotides read TGTGCCAGCAGCTTTATCGGGGGGAAAGAGACCCAGTACTTC. Together with reference TRBV7-3 and TRBJ2-5, the CDR3 gives the full variable domain: GAGVSQTPSNKVTEKGKYVELRCDPISGHTALYWYRQSLGQGPEFLIYFQGTGAADDSGLPNDRFFAVRPEGSVSTLKIQRTERGDSAVYLCASSFIGGKETQYFGPGTRLLVL.

The CDR3 nucleotides are TGTGCCAGCAGTGTATCGACAGGGGATACCTACGAGCAGTACTTC. Translation gives CASSVSTGDTYEQYF. The chain is built from TRBV25-1 and TRBJ2-7, with 8 nucleotides matching TRBD1. From germline, CDR1 is MGHDK and CDR2 SYGVNS. V shed 4 bases and J 2 bases; nucleotides not matched to a gene: 7. The CDR3 is 15 amino acids.

The J gene is TRBJ1-3, the V gene TRBV14; D might be TRBD1 (6 bases). The CDR3 is made up of 15 amino acids. Germline V gene lookup returns CDR1 SGHDN and CDR2 FVKESK. The V gene lost 2 bases and the J gene lost 4 bases, with 12 bases spanning the gap. The CDR3 DNA reads as TGTGCCAGCAGCCAACGGGCAGGGGCAGGAAACACCATATATTTT. Translated, it gives CASSQRAGAGNTIYF.

The rearrangement joins TRBV6-6 to TRBJ2-7; 9 positions match TRBD1. V gave up 2 bases and J gave up 2 bases; unmatched junction bases: 7. The CDR3 is made up of 16 amino acids. Looked up from germline, CDR1 is MNHNY and CDR2 is SVGAGI (reference sequence). The CDR3 is CASSYPKDRGTYEQYF. The CDR3 DNA is TGTGCCAGCAGTTACCCGAAGGACAGGGGAACCTACGAGCAGTACTTC.

J is TRBJ2-2 and V is TRBV6-5, with 9 bases that match TRBD1. Per germline, CDR1 MNHEY and CDR2 SVGAGI. Losses at the gene ends were 5 bases for V and 4 bases for J; bases not matched to a gene: 5. The length of the CDR3 is 15 residues. The CDR3 DNA is TGTGCCAGCAGTAAGCCGGGACAGGGCACCGGGGAGCTGTTTTTT. This gives the protein CASSKPGQGTGELFF.

The sample holds a few counts of this clone. The V gene is TRBV10-1, the J gene TRBJ2-3; 11 bases match TRBD1. The CDR3 covers 13 residues. With 6 bases clipped from V and 5 bases from J, the junction kept 1 base outside the gene matches. Germline CDR1 and CDR2: WNHNN and SYGVQD (reference sequence). CDR3 coding DNA: TGCGCCAGCAGGGGACAGGGGGAAGATACGCAGTATTTT. It specifies CASRGQGEDTQYF.

The CDR3, as DNA: TGCGCCAGCAGCAGCCAGGGGCCGCCGTATGGCTACACCTTC. Translated, it gives CASSSQGPPYGYTF. The rearrangement links TRBV5-1 to TRBJ1-2; weak D call: TRBD1 (6 bases). CDR1 and CDR2 from the germline V gene are SGHRS and YFSETQ. The CDR3 spans 14 residues. V dropped 4 bases and J dropped 5 bases, with 15 bases sitting between them.

The chain employs TRBV9 and TRBJ2-2, with 8 bases lining up with TRBD2. Germline CDR1 reads SGDLS; CDR2 reads YYNGEE. The CDR3 sequence is 16 residues long. After removal of 0 bases from V and 6 bases from J, the junction contained 7 bases not matched to a gene. The CDR3 nucleotides are TGTGCCAGCAGCGTAGCCTCGGGGGGGAAAGCCGGGGAGCTGTTTTTT. Translated: CASSVASGGKAGELFF.

The genes are TRBV2 and TRBJ1-5; D possibly corresponds to TRBD1 (6 bases). This CDR3 spans 14 amino acids. Germline lookup yields CDR1 SNHLY and CDR2 FYNNEI. V dropped 6 bases and J dropped 6 bases, with 15 bases sitting between them. The CDR3 bases are TGTGCCAGCAGGGGACAACCAGGGAGTCAGCCCCAGCATTTT. It translates to CASRGQPGSQPQHF.

The rearrangement links TRBV27 to TRBJ2-5; 9 bases match TRBD2. Germline trimming cut 0 bases from V and 5 bases from J; bases unmatched to any gene: 13. The CDR3 extends over 18 amino acids. The germline V gene encodes CDR1 MNHEY and CDR2 SMNVEV (reference sequence). The CDR3 protein is CASSLSGTGGRAGETQYF. For the CDR3, the DNA is TGTGCCAGCAGTTTATCCGGAACGGGCGGGAGGGCCGGGGAGACCCAGTACTTC.